This entry lists 21 T cell receptor beta chains sequenced from one sample in a study of blood T cell repertoires in COVID-19 (dated by TCRdb to 2020 to 2022). The protocol used for the library was the immunoSEQ multiplex PCR assay. What TCRdb holds here is the immuneACCESS table cut down to in-frame rearrangements. Part of the clones is not present; checked against another copy, under half of the missing clones reflect an unresolved V gene, and the others are unexplained. Here the sample has 300,000 to 450,000 clones; approximately 89% occur a single time. Under 1.5% of the sample rests with the top ten. The source material was PBMCs or T cells enriched from blood (not recorded which). These receptors came from a man in his thirties or forties who had recovered from COVID-19.

This chain links TRBV10-3 with TRBJ2-7; D is perhaps TRBD1 (7 bases). The CDR3 loop spans 14 amino acids. Germline CDR1 and CDR2: ENHRY and SYGVKD. Deletions cut 8 bases from V and 4 bases from J, with 18 bases between. The CDR3 region is CAISPSTGTYEQYF. CDR3 sequence (DNA): TGTGCCATCTCTCCATCGACAGGGACTTACGAGCAGTACTTC.

V and J are TRBV10-3 and TRBJ2-1; 9 nucleotides match TRBD1. There are 15 residues in the CDR3. The V gene end was trimmed by 6 bases and the J gene end by 7 bases; junction bases not matched to a gene: 10. CDR1 and CDR2 from the germline V gene are ENHRY and SYGVKD. CDR3 sequence reads: CAISDRQGVENEQFF. The CDR3 nucleotides are TGTGCCATCAGCGACAGACAGGGGGTCGAGAATGAGCAGTTCTTC.

The V gene is TRBV5-1, the J gene TRBJ1-1; 8 nucleotides align to TRBD1. V lost 4 bases to trimming and J lost 6 bases; unmatched junction nucleotides: 2. The CDR3 is 12 amino acids. Per the germline V gene, CDR1 is SGHRS and CDR2 is YFSETQ. The DNA for the CDR3 is TGCGCCAGCAGCAAGACAGGGGCTGAAGCTTTCTTT. This gives the protein CASSKTGAEAFF. Supplemented by reference TRBV5-1 and TRBJ1-1, the full variable domain reads KAGVTQTPRYLIKTRGQQVTLSCSPISGHRSVSWYQQTPGQGLQFLFEYFSETQRNKGNFPGRFSGRQFSNSRSEMNVSTLELGDSALYLCASSKTGAEAFFGQGTRLTVV.

This sequence joins TRBV5-4 and TRBJ2-3; 10 nucleotides match TRBD1. The germline V gene encodes CDR1 SGHNT and CDR2 YYREEE (reference sequence). The V gene end was trimmed by 5 bases and the J gene end by 4 bases; junction bases not matched to a gene: 10. CDR3 length equals 16 residues. This CDR3 reads CASSSRRTGGPDTQYF. CDR3 DNA sequence: TGTGCCAGCAGTAGCCGCCGGACAGGGGGTCCAGATACGCAGTATTTT. Complete variable domain (other parts from reference TRBV5-4 and TRBJ2-3): ETGVTQSPTHLIKTRGQQVTLRCSSQSGHNTVSWYQQALGQGPQFIFQYYREEENGRGNFPPRFSGLQFPNYSSELNVNALELDDSALYLCASSSRRTGGPDTQYFGPGTRLTVL.

This clone was seen only once. This chain joins TRBV30 and TRBJ2-7; no definite D call. CDR1 is GTSNPN and CDR2 is SVGIG in the germline V gene (reference sequence). V gave up 0 bases and J gave up 1 base, with 7 bases separating them. CDR3 length equals 13 residues. CDR3 sequence (DNA): TGTGCCTGGAGTGTAACTGCTTCCTACGAGCAGTACTTC. It is translated as CAWSVTASYEQYF.

This sequence joins TRBV14 and TRBJ1-3; the D is unclear. The CDR3 sequence is 16 residues long. The germline gives CDR1 SGHDN, CDR2 FVKESK. V shed 1 base and J shed 0 bases, with 10 bases lying between them. The CDR3 DNA follows: TGTGCCAGCAGCCAAGTGCCAGGACTCTCTGGAAACACCATATATTTT. This codes for CASSQVPGLSGNTIYF.

The CDR3 sequence: CSVSGNTEAFF. DNA for the CDR3: TGCAGTGTGTCGGGGAACACTGAAGCTTTCTTT. V gene TRBV20-1 combines with J gene TRBJ1-1; D unclear. CDR1 and CDR2 from the germline V gene are DFQATT and SNEGSKA (reference sequence). V lost 7 bases to trimming and J lost 1 base, with 7 bases between them. This CDR3 has 11 amino acids.

The chain links TRBV4-1 to TRBJ1-1; D is unresolved. The V end lost 1 base, the J end lost 1 base, and 7 bases lay between the germline ends. Per the germline V gene, CDR1 is MGHRA and CDR2 is YSYEKL. This CDR3 spans 14 amino acids. The CDR3 coding sequence is TGCGCCAGCAGCCAAGCGGTTGAGAACACTGAAGCTTTCTTT. It codes for CASSQAVENTEAFF.

The gene calls are TRBV11-1 and TRBJ2-3; the D is unclear. The CDR3 has 12 residues. Germline assignment: CDR1 SGHAT and CDR2 FQDESV (reference sequence). With 6 bases removed from V and 5 bases from J, the gap between germline ends came to 9 bases. CDR3 in amino acids: CASRQEQDTQYF. CDR3 in DNA: TGTGCCAGCAGACAAGAACAAGATACGCAGTATTTT. Together with reference TRBV11-1 and TRBJ2-3, the CDR3 gives the full variable domain: EAEVAQSPRYKITEKSQAVAFWCDPISGHATLYWYRQILGQGPELLVQFQDESVVDDSQLPKDRFSAERLKGVDSTLKIQPAELGDSAMYLCASRQEQDTQYFGPGTRLTVL.

The gene calls are TRBV5-1 and TRBJ1-2, with a weak D call TRBD1 (5 bases). The CDR3 has 14 residues. The V gene lost 4 bases and the J gene lost 5 bases, with 15 bases spanning the gap. Germline V gene lookup returns CDR1 SGHRS and CDR2 YFSETQ. In DNA, the CDR3 is TGCGCCAGCAGCCGGGGCACAGGAGGGTATGGCTACACCTTC. Protein product: CASSRGTGGYGYTF. The entire variable domain, with the rest obtained from reference TRBV5-1 and TRBJ1-2, is as follows: KAGVTQTPRYLIKTRGQQVTLSCSPISGHRSVSWYQQTPGQGLQFLFEYFSETQRNKGNFPGRFSGRQFSNSRSEMNVSTLELGDSALYLCASSRGTGGYGYTFGSGTRLTVV.

The chain combines TRBV5-1 with TRBJ1-1, with TRBD1 identical over 10 bases. The germline CDR1 and CDR2 sequences are SGHRS and YFSETQ. The CDR3 loop spans 17 amino acids. V lost 4 bases and J lost 0; bases outside the gene matches: 9. CDR3 loop: CASSLDGQGVMNTEAFF. CDR3 nucleotides: TGCGCCAGCAGCCTGGATGGACAGGGGGTTATGAACACTGAAGCTTTCTTT.

The chain joins TRBV4-1 to TRBJ1-1; D unresolved. This CDR3 has 13 amino acids. In germline, CDR1 is MGHRA, CDR2 YSYEKL. The V end lost 0 bases, the J end lost 1 base, and 3 bases lay between the germline ends. The CDR3 is CASSQDRNTEAFF. The DNA of the CDR3 is TGCGCCAGCAGCCAAGATCGGAACACTGAAGCTTTCTTT.

J is TRBJ2-7 and V is TRBV27; TRBD2 aligns across 9 bases. J gave up 2 bases and V 2 bases, and 4 bases lay outside the gene matches. CDR3 length: 15 amino acids. Germline V lookup: CDR1 MNHEY, CDR2 SMNVEV (reference sequence). The CDR3 spells CASSLRLAGTYEQYF. The CDR3 DNA follows: TGTGCCAGCAGTTTACGGCTAGCGGGGACCTACGAGCAGTACTTC.

The chain carries TRBV30 and TRBJ1-1; a weak D match, TRBD1 (5 bases). Germline-derived CDR1 and CDR2 are GTSNPN and SVGIG (reference sequence). Trimming took 2 bases from V and 11 from J, leaving 15 bases between them. This CDR3 comprises 12 residues. In DNA form, the CDR3 reads TGTGCCTGGAGTCCCCCGGGGGGAGCTGCTTTCTTT. Translated, it gives CAWSPPGGAAFF.

About this clone: Other DNA sequences in the same sample also yield this CDR3. The chain is built from TRBV7-2 and TRBJ1-5; TRBD1 matches at 10 bases. The ends lost 3 bases at V and 6 bases at J; junction bases unmatched: 5. The V gene's germline CDR1 is SGHTA and CDR2 FQGNSA. This CDR3 comprises 15 residues. The CDR3 bases are TGTGCCAGCAGCTTTGACAGGGGGCGGGGTCAGCCCCAGCATTTT. Encoded protein: CASSFDRGRGQPQHF.

The chain links TRBV11-2 to TRBJ1-2; possible D gene TRBD1, 5 bases. This CDR3 region has 14 residues. With 4 bases removed from V and 4 bases from J, the gap between germline ends came to 13 bases. The germline V gene has CDR1 SGHAT and CDR2 FQNNGV. The CDR3 reads CASSSLMTAYGYTF. The CDR3 DNA follows: TGTGCCAGCAGCTCCTTGATGACAGCCTATGGCTACACCTTC.

Notes on this clone: Within the sample, other DNA sequences also encode this same CDR3. The chain employs TRBV6-5 and TRBJ2-7; 10 nucleotides align to TRBD1. Germline CDR1 and CDR2: MNHEY and SVGAGI. The V gene end was trimmed by 5 bases and the J gene end by 2 bases; junction bases not matched to a gene: 6. This CDR3 is built from 15 residues. The CDR3 coding sequence is TGTGCCAGCAGTCTTACCGGGACAGGGGCCTACGAGCAGTACTTC. Amino acids: CASSLTGTGAYEQYF.

The chain is built from TRBV7-2 and TRBJ1-2, with D perhaps TRBD1 (5 bases). CDR3 size: 14 residues. Looked up from germline, CDR1 is SGHTA and CDR2 is FQGNSA. Trimming pared 3 bases from V and 4 bases from J, leaving 12 bases between. The CDR3, as DNA: TGTGCCAGCAGCTTCGAGACAGCTCCCTATGGCTACACCTTC. Translating gives CASSFETAPYGYTF. The full variable domain, in which reference TRBV7-2 and TRBJ1-2 provide the parts outside the CDR3, is GAGVSQSPSNKVTEKGKDVELRCDPISGHTALYWYRQSLGQGLEFLIYFQGNSAPDKSGLPSDRFSAERTGGSVSTLTIQRTQQEDSAVYLCASSFETAPYGYTFGSGTRLTVV.

This clone was observed once. J is TRBJ2-5 and V is TRBV7-2; the D gene is possibly TRBD2 (5 bases). Per germline, CDR1 SGHTA and CDR2 FQGNSA. This CDR3 is built from 15 residues. Trimming removed 1 base from V and 5 bases from J, with 14 bases in between. The CDR3 nucleotides are TGTGCCAGCAGCTTAGACCTAGTAACTAGGGAGACCCAGTACTTC. Translated: CASSLDLVTRETQYF.

The rearrangement links TRBV3-1 (or the pseudogene TRBV3-2) to TRBJ1-6, with 9 bases lining up with TRBD1. CDR3 length equals 16 residues. Germline V lookup: CDR1 LGHDT, CDR2 YNNKEL (reference sequence). After removal of 7 bases from V and 5 bases from J, the junction contained 9 bases not matched to a gene. The CDR3 loop is CASTTGTGTHNSPLHF. The CDR3 DNA reads as TGTGCCAGCACCACCGGGACAGGGACACATAATTCACCCCTCCACTTT.

A remark on this clone: Different DNA sequences within this sample yield the same CDR3. The chain employs TRBV7-9 and TRBJ1-2; D is ambiguous. Germline lookup yields CDR1 SEHNR and CDR2 FQNEAQ (reference sequence). The CDR3 is 13 amino acids. The V end was cut by 1 base, the J end by 3 bases, with 6 bases between. The CDR3 sequence: CASSLGRDYGYTF. Here the CDR3 DNA reads TGTGCCAGCAGCTTAGGTCGGGACTATGGCTACACCTTC.